The 24 T cell receptor beta chains presented below share a single source sample, sequenced in a study of blood T cell repertoires in COVID-19. Assay: immunoSEQ multiplex PCR; the TCRdb copy retains only in-frame clones and omits some. The data show 190,000 or so clones, about 86% seen once. Source material: PBMCs or T cells enriched from blood (not recorded which). These receptors originate from a man aged 35-49 years who had recovered from COVID-19.

The chain has TRBV5-4 and TRBJ1-3; D is uncertain. Per the germline V gene, CDR1 is SGHNT and CDR2 is YYREEE (reference sequence). V was trimmed by 2 bases and J by 2 bases, leaving 11 bases between them. The CDR3 has 15 amino acids. CDR3 protein: CASSFGPSAGNTIYF. The CDR3 nucleotides are TGTGCCAGCAGCTTTGGCCCTAGCGCTGGAAACACCATATATTTT.

This sequence joins TRBV11-3 and TRBJ2-7, with 9 bases aligning to TRBD1. The CDR3 runs to 13 residues. The V gene's germline CDR1 is SGHNT and CDR2 YENEEA. V shed 6 bases, J shed 6 bases, and the junction held 6 bases outside the gene matches. CDR3 region: CASSLGTGREQYF. The CDR3 region has the DNA TGTGCCAGCAGTCTAGGGACAGGGCGCGAGCAGTACTTC.

This chain connects TRBV19 to TRBJ1-2; 11 bases match TRBD1. V was clipped by 5 bases and J by 4 bases; unmatched bases: 12. The germline CDR1 and CDR2 sequences are LNHDA and SQIVND (reference sequence). The CDR3 runs 17 residues. CDR3: CASSAGTGGSPRYGYTF. In DNA form, the CDR3 reads TGTGCCAGTAGTGCCGGGACAGGGGGATCCCCGCGCTATGGCTACACCTTC.

V and J are TRBV5-1 and TRBJ1-4; TRBD1 agrees at 7 bases. With V trimmed by 0 bases and J by 6 bases, 5 bases remained unmatched. The CDR3 contains 15 residues. Germline V CDR1 and CDR2: SGHRS, YFSETQ. CDR3 loop: CASSLAGGRDEKLFF. CDR3 DNA sequence: TGCGCCAGCAGCTTGGCAGGGGGTAGGGATGAAAAACTGTTTTTT.

The CDR3 protein is CASSGRGGLTEAFF. Here the CDR3 DNA reads TGTGCCAGCAGCGGCCGAGGAGGTCTCACTGAAGCTTTCTTT. The chain has TRBV5-4 and TRBJ1-1; D ambiguous. Germline V gives CDR1 SGHNT, CDR2 YYREEE (reference sequence). This CDR3 is 14 amino acids long. V was clipped by 4 bases and J by 4 bases, with 14 bases between them. The complete variable domain, with remaining parts taken from reference TRBV5-4 and TRBJ1-1, reads ETGVTQSPTHLIKTRGQQVTLRCSSQSGHNTVSWYQQALGQGPQFIFQYYREEENGRGNFPPRFSGLQFPNYSSELNVNALELDDSALYLCASSGRGGLTEAFFGQGTRLTVV.

This chain connects TRBV29-1 to TRBJ2-1; 7 bases line up with TRBD1. CDR1 and CDR2 (germline): SQVTM, ANQGSEA. The CDR3 sequence is 15 residues long. The V segment lost 6 bases and the J segment 7 bases; nucleotides outside the gene matches: 15. The CDR3 loop is CSVAGQAAWGNEQFF. The CDR3 DNA reads as TGCAGCGTGGCCGGACAGGCAGCTTGGGGGAATGAGCAGTTCTTC.

This clone was found many times. The chain recombines TRBV4-2 with TRBJ2-5; the D is unclear. The CDR3 runs to 14 residues. The V gene's germline CDR1 is LGHNA and CDR2 YNFKEQ. V lost 1 base and J lost 0, with 6 bases in between. The CDR3 reads CASSQGVYQETQYF. The CDR3 nucleotides are TGTGCCAGCAGCCAAGGAGTGTACCAAGAGACCCAGTACTTC.

The genes are TRBV6-5 and TRBJ1-1; 8 bases fit TRBD1. J lost 9 bases, V lost 8 bases, and 5 bases had no gene match. Germline loops: CDR1 MNHEY, CDR2 SVGAGI. The CDR3 has 11 amino acids. The CDR3 DNA follows: TGTGCCAGCGCCTTCAGGGGGCAAGCTTTCTTT. This translates into CASAFRGQAFF.

The CDR3 protein is CASSEQGQGGTDTQYF. The CDR3 DNA reads as TGTGCCAGCAGTGAACAGGGACAGGGGGGGACAGATACGCAGTATTTT. The chain combines TRBV2 with TRBJ2-3, with 11 bases matching TRBD1. This CDR3 has 16 amino acids. Per the germline V gene, CDR1 is SNHLY and CDR2 is FYNNEI. After removal of 2 bases from V and 3 bases from J, the junction contained 4 bases not matched to a gene.

Only a few counts were recorded for this clone. The rearrangement joins TRBV28 to TRBJ1-2; the D gene is possibly TRBD1 (5 bases). CDR1 and CDR2 from the germline V gene are MDHEN and SYDVKM. The CDR3 covers 12 residues. Deletions cut 6 bases from V and 8 bases from J, with 13 bases between. The CDR3 DNA reads TGTGCCAGCAGCTCGGGACTCAGGGGCTACACCTTC. Its translation is CASSSGLRGYTF.

The chain couples TRBV19 to TRBJ1-1, with D maybe TRBD1 (5 bases). In germline, CDR1 is LNHDA, CDR2 SQIVND (reference sequence). V was shortened by 2 bases and J by 11 bases, with 12 bases between the two germline ends. The CDR3 has 12 amino acids. CDR3 loop: CASSIPGARAFF. CDR3 in DNA: TGTGCCAGTAGTATACCTGGGGCACGGGCTTTCTTT. Combining the CDR3 with reference TRBV19 and TRBJ1-1 gives the whole variable domain DGGITQSPKYLFRKEGQNVTLSCEQNLNHDAMYWYRQDPGQGLRLIYYSQIVNDFQKGDIAEGYSVSREKKESFPLTVTSAQKNPTAFYLCASSIPGARAFFGQGTRLTVV.

The count of this clone is one. The rearrangement joins TRBV28 to TRBJ2-7; no definite D call. The CDR3 covers 14 residues. Trimming removed 6 bases at V and 3 bases at J, with 15 bases between. Germline values: CDR1 MDHEN, CDR2 SYDVKM. The CDR3 sequence: CASRPTSAVYEQYF. The DNA of the CDR3 is TGTGCCAGCAGGCCGACATCGGCTGTCTACGAGCAGTACTTC.

The J gene is TRBJ1-4, the V gene TRBV27, with 9 nucleotides matching TRBD1. Trimming at V came to 3 bases and at J to 7 bases, leaving 6 bases not matched to a gene. This CDR3 has 15 amino acids. Germline assignment: CDR1 MNHEY and CDR2 SMNVEV (reference sequence). The CDR3 nucleotides read TGTGCCAGCAGTTTCACAGGGGGCCTGGGTGAAAAACTGTTTTTT. Translated: CASSFTGGLGEKLFF.

V gene TRBV6-5 combines with J gene TRBJ2-2; 10 bases are a match to TRBD1. J lost 3 bases, V lost 7 bases, and 5 bases had no gene match. Germline CDR1 reads MNHEY; CDR2 reads SVGAGI. The CDR3 totals 15 residues. The CDR3 protein is CASMRQGADTGELFF. CDR3 DNA sequence: TGTGCCAGCATGAGACAGGGGGCAGACACCGGGGAGCTGTTTTTT.

This clone was recorded a few times. CDR3 nucleotides: TGTGCCAGTAGTAGCCGGGGACAGCGGAGTTATGGCTACACCTTC. It encodes CASSSRGQRSYGYTF. The chain employs TRBV19 and TRBJ1-2; 7 bases match TRBD1. The CDR3 is 15 residues long. Germline values: CDR1 LNHDA, CDR2 SQIVND (reference sequence). V lost 4 bases and J lost 5; bases outside the gene matches: 10.

This clone showed up just a few times. The chain combines TRBV30 with TRBJ1-3, with D possibly TRBD1 on 6 matching bases. CDR1 is GTSNPN, CDR2 SVGIG, per germline (reference sequence). V was trimmed by 0 bases and J by 16 bases, leaving 16 bases between them. The CDR3 loop spans 12 amino acids. CDR3 residues: CAWSVQRGPGYF. For the CDR3, the DNA is TGTGCCTGGAGTGTACAGCGGGGGCCCGGCTATTTT.

With respect to this clone: At one end the junction does not follow the germline gene, possibly because of a read error. This sequence joins TRBV6-1 and TRBJ2-7; 10 nucleotides match TRBD1. The germline CDR1 and CDR2 sequences are MNHNS and SASEGT. This CDR3 is built from 14 residues. The CDR3, as DNA: TGTGCCAGCAGTGAACGGGACAGGGGAAGACTATTGACCTTC. It specifies CASSERDRGRLLTF.

This clone was counted between two and nine times. CDR3 amino acids: CASSSEGGVNTEAFF. The CDR3 region has the DNA TGTGCCAGCAGCTCCGAGGGGGGGGTGAACACTGAAGCTTTCTTT. The chain carries TRBV5-4 and TRBJ1-1, with a tentative D call TRBD1 (6 bases). Looked up from germline, CDR1 is SGHNT and CDR2 is YYREEE (reference sequence). The CDR3 contains 15 residues. Deletions cut 3 bases from V and 0 bases from J, with 12 bases between. The variable domain in full, completed from reference TRBV5-4 and TRBJ1-1, reads ETGVTQSPTHLIKTRGQQVTLRCSSQSGHNTVSWYQQALGQGPQFIFQYYREEENGRGNFPPRFSGLQFPNYSSELNVNALELDDSALYLCASSSEGGVNTEAFFGQGTRLTVV.

This clone showed up just a few times. This chain links TRBV6-5 with TRBJ2-3, with 11 bases lining up with TRBD2. The CDR3 is 15 amino acids. Per the germline V gene, CDR1 is MNHEY and CDR2 is SVGAGI. V lost 6 bases and J lost 4; bases outside the gene matches: 6. Here the CDR3 DNA reads TGTGCCAGCAGAATAGCGGGGGGGCCGGCAGATACGCAGTATTTT. It is translated as CASRIAGGPADTQYF.

The chain uses TRBV28 and TRBJ2-5, with a tentative D call TRBD2 (6 bases). Trimming took 7 bases from V and 3 from J, leaving 15 bases between them. This CDR3 contains 14 residues. CDR1 is MDHEN and CDR2 is SYDVKM in the germline V gene. CDR3 bases: TGTGCCAGCACCTGGGGGGTGTATGAAGAGACCCAGTACTTC. Amino acid sequence: CASTWGVYEETQYF.

The V call is TRBV19, the J call TRBJ1-6; tentative D call: TRBD1 (5 bases). Germline V gene sequence: CDR1 LNHDA, CDR2 SQIVND (reference sequence). V was shortened by 5 bases and J by 8 bases, with 13 bases between the two germline ends. The CDR3 is 14 residues long. The DNA for the CDR3 is TGTGCCAGTAGTCGGCAGGGCTTCGATTCACCCCTCCACTTT. Translating gives CASSRQGFDSPLHF.

V is TRBV4-2 and J is TRBJ1-2, with 7 positions matching TRBD1. The trim removed 3 bases at V and 5 bases at J, leaving 9 bases unmatched. This CDR3 contains 15 residues. Germline assignment: CDR1 LGHNA and CDR2 YNFKEQ. CDR3: CASSQTGPDFYGYTF. The DNA of the CDR3 is TGTGCCAGCAGCCAGACAGGGCCGGATTTTTATGGCTACACCTTC.

V is TRBV7-9 and J is TRBJ1-6; 8 positions match TRBD1. Trimming cost V 4 bases and J 1 base; bases outside gene matches: 3. The CDR3 length is 16 residues. CDR1 is SEHNR, CDR2 FQNEAQ, per germline (reference sequence). The CDR3 sequence: CASSSTGGSYNSPLHF. CDR3 nucleotide sequence: TGTGCCAGCAGCTCCACAGGGGGTTCCTATAATTCACCCCTCCACTTT.

The chain is built from TRBV28 and TRBJ2-6; weak D call: TRBD1 (6 bases). Germline assignment: CDR1 MDHEN and CDR2 SYDVKM. Trimming left V 5 bases short and J 2 bases short, with 10 bases between. The CDR3 contains 15 residues. This chain's CDR3 is CASSPTGTGANVLTF. In nucleotides, the CDR3 is TGTGCCAGCAGTCCAACAGGGACTGGGGCCAACGTCCTGACTTTC. Together with reference TRBV28 and TRBJ2-6, the CDR3 gives the full variable domain: DVKVTQSSRYLVKRTGEKVFLECVQDMDHENMFWYRQDPGLGLRLIYFSYDVKMKEKGDIPEGYSVSREKKERFSLILESASTNQTSMYLCASSPTGTGANVLTFGAGSRLTVL.